A selection of T cell receptor beta chains follows, all from one sample in a study of CD8+CD57+ T cells in acquired aplastic anemia. TCRdb re-called the reads through MiXCR, storing one row per CDR3 protein. The profile shows some 180,000 distinct CDR3 sequences, approximately 49% of them singletons. The sequencing sample was made of sorted CD4+, CD8+, or CD8+CD57+ T cells (not recorded which) from PBMCs. All receptors come from a human donor in good health. The CDR3 runs from the conserved cysteine through the conserved F or W. The order of the fields is J gene, V gene, D gene, clone size, CDR3 protein, CDR3 DNA. The D gene is left open where the match is weak. Size is stated for part of the rows, as once, few or many counts, or as a class when the clone is expanded.

TRBJ1-1 TRBV7-3 TRBD1 . CASSLAQGAHTEAFF TGTGCCAGCAGCTTAGCCCAGGGGGCGCACACTGAAGCTTTCTTT
TRBJ2-2 TRBV19 TRBD2 . CASTRTSPGELFF TGTGCCAGTACCCGGACTAGCCCCGGGGAGCTGTTTTTT
TRBJ2-3 TRBV5-1 TRBD2 . CASSFGTTPRTTDTQYF TGCGCCAGCAGCTTCGGGACTACTCCCCGCACCACAGATACGCAGTATTTT
TRBJ2-1 TRBV5-1 . . CASSTDSYNEQFF TGCGCCAGCAGCACGGACTCCTACAATGAGCAGTTCTTC
TRBJ2-7 TRBV24-1 TRBD1 . CATSDSHRGQYF TGTGCCACCAGTGATTCCCACAGGGGGCAGTACTTC
TRBJ2-3 TRBV24-1 TRBD1 few CATSDFGLKAGTGEGDTQYF TGTGCCACCAGTGATTTCGGGCTCAAAGCCGGGACAGGGGAAGGAGATACGCAGTATTTT
TRBJ1-1 TRBV4-1 . . CASSQVFGNTEAFF TGCGCCAGCAGCCAAGTTTTCGGGAACACTGAAGCTTTCTTT
TRBJ2-7 TRBV25-1 . . CASMRDGPYEQYF TGTGCCAGCATGAGGGACGGGCCCTACGAGCAGTACTTC
TRBJ2-5 TRBV20-1 TRBD1 many CSARDPGQGARLETQYF TGCAGTGCTAGAGATCCAGGACAGGGGGCCCGGTTGGAGACCCAGTACTTC
TRBJ2-5 TRBV7-3 TRBD2 . CASSRTSDETQYF TGTGCCAGCAGCCGCACTAGCGATGAGACCCAGTACTTC
TRBJ2-7 TRBV20-1 TRBD2 . CSARTSGSLEQYF TGCAGTGCTCGGACTAGCGGGAGTCTGGAGCAGTACTTC
TRBJ1-5 TRBV2 TRBD1 many CASSGQGPNQPQHF TGTGCCAGCAGTGGACAGGGCCCCAATCAGCCCCAGCATTTT
TRBJ2-7 TRBV14 . . CASSQDPINYEQYF TGTGCCAGCAGCCAAGATCCTATAAACTACGAACAGTACTTC